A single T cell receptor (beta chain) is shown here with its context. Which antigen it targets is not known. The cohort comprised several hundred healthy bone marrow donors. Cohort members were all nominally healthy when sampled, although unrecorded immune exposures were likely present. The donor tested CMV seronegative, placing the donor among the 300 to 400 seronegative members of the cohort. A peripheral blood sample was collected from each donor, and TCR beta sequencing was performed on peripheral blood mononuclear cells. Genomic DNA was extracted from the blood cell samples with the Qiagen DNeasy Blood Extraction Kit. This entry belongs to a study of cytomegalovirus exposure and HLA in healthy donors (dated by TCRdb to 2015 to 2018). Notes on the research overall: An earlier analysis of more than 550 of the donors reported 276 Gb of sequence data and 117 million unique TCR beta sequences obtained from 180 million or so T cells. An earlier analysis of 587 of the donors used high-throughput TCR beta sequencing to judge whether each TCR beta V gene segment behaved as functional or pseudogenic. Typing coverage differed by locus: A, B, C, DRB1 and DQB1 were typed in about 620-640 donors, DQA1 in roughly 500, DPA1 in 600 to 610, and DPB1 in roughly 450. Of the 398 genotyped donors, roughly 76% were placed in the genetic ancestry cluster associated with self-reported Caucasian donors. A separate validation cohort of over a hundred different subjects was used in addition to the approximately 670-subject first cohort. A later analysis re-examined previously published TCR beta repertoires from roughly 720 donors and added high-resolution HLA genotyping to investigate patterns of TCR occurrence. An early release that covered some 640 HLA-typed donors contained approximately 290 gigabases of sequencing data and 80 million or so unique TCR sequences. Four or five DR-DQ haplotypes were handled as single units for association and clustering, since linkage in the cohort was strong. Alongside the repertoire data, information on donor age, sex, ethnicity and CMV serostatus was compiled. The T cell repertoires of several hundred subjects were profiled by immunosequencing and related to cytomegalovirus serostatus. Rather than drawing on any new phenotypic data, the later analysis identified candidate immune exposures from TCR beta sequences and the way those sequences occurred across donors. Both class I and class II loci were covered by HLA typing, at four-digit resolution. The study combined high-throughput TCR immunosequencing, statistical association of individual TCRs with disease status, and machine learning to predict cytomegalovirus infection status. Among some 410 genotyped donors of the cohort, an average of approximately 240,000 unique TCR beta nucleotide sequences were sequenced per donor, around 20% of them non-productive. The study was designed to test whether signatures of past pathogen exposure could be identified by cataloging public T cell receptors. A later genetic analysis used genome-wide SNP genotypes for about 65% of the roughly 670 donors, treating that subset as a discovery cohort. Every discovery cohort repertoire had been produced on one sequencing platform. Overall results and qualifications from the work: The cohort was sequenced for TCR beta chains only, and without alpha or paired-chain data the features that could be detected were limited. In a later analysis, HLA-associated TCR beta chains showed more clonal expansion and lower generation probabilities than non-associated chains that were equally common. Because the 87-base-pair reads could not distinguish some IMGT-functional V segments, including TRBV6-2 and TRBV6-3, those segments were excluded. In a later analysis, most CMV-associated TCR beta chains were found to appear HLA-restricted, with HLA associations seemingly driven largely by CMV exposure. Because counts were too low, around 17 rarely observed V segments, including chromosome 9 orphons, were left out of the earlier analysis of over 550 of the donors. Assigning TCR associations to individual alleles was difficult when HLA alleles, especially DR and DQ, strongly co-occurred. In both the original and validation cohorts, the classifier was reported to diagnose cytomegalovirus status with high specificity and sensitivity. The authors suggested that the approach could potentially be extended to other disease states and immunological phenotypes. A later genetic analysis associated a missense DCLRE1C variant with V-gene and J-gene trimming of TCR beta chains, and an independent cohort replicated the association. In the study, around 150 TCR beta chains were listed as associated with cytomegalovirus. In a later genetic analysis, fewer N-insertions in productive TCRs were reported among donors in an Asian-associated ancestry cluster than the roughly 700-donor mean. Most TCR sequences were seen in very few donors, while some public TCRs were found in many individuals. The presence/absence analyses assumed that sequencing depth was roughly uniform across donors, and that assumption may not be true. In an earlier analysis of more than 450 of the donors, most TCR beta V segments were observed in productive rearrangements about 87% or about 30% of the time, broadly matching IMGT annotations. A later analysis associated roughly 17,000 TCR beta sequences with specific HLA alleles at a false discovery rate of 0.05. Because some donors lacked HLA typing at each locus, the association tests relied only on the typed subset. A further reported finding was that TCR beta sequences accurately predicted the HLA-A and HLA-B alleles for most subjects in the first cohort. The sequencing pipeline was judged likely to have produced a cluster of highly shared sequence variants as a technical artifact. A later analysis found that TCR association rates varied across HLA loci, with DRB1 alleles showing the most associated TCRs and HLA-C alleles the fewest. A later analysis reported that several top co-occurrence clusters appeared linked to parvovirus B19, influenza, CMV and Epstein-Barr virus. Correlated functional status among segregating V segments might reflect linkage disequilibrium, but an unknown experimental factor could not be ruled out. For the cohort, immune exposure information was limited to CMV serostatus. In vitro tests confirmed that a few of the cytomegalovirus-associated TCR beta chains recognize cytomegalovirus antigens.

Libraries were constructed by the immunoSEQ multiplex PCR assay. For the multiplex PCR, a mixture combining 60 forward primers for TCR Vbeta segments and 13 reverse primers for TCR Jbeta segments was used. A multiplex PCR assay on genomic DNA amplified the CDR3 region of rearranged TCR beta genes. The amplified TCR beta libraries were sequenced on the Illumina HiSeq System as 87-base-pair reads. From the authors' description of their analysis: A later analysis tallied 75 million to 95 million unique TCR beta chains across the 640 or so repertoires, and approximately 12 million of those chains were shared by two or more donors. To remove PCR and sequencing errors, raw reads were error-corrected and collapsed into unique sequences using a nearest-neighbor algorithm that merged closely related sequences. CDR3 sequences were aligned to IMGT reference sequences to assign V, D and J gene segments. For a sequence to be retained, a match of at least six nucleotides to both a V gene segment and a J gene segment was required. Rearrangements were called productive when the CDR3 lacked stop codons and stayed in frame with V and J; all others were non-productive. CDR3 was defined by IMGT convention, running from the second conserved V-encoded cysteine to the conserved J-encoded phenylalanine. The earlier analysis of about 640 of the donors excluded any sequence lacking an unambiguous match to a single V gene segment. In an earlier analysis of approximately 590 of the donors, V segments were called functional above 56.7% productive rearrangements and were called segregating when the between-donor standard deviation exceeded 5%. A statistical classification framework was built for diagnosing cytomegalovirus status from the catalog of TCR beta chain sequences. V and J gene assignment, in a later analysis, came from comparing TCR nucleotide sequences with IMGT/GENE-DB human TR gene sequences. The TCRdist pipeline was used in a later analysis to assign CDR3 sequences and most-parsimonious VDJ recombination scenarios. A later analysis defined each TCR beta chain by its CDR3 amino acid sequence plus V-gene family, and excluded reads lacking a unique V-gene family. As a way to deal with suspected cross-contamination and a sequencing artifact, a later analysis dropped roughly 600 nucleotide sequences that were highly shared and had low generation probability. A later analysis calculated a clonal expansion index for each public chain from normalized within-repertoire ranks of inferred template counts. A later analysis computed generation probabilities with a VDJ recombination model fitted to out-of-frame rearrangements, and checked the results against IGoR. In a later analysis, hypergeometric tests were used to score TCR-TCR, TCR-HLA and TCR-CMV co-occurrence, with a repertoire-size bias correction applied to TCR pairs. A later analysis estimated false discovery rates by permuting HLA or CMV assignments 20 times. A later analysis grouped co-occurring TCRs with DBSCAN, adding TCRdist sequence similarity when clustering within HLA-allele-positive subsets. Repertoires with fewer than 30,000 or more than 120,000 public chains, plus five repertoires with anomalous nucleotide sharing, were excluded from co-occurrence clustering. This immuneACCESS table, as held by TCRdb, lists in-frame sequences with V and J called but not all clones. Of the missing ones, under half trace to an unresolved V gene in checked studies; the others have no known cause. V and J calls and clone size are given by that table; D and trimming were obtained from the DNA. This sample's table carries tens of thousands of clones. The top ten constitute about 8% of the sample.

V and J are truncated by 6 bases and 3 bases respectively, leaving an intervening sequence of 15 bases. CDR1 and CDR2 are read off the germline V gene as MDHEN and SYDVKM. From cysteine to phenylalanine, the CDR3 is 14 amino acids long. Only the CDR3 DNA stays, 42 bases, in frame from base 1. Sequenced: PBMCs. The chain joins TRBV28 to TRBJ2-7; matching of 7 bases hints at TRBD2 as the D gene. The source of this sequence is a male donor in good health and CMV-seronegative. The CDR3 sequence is CASRGGAIYYEQYF. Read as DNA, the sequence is TGTGCCAGCAGGGGGGGGGCCATTTACTACGAGCAGTACTTC.